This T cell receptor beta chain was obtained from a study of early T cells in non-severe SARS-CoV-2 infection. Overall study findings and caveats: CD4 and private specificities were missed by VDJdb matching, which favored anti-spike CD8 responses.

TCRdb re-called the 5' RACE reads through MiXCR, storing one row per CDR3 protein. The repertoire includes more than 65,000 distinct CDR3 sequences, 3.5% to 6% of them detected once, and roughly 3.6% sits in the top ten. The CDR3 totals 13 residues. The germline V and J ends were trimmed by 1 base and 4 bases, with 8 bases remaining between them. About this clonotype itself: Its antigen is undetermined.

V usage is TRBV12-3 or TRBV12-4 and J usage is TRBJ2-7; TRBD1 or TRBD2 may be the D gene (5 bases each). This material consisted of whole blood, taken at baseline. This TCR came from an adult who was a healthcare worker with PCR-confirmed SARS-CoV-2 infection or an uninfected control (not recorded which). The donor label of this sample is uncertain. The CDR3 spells CASSLGEGYEQYF. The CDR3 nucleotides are TGTGCCAGCAGTTTAGGCGAGGGGTACGAGCAGTACTTC.